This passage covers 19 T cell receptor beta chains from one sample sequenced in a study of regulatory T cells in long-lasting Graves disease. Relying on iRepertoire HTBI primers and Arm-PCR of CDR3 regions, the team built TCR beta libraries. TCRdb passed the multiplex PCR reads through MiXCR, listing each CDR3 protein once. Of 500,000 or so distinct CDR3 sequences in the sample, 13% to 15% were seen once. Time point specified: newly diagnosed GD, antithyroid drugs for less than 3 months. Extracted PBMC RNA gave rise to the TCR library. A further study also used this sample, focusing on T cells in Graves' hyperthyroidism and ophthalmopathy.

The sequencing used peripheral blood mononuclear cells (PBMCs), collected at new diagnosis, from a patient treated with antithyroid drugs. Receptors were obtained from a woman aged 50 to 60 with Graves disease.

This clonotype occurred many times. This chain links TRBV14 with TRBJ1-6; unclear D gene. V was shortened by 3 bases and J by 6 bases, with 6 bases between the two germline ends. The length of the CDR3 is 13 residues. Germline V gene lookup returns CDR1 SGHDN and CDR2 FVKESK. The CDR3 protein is CASSQQTNSPLHF. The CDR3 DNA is TGTGCCAGCAGCCAGCAGACTAATTCACCCCTCCACTTT.

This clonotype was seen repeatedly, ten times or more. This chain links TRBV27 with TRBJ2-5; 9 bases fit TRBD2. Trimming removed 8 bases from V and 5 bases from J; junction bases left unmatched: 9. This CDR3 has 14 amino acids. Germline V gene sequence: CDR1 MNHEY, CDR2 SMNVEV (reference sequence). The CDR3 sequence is CASLSLAGGETQYF. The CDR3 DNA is TGTGCCAGCTTATCTCTCGCGGGGGGGGAGACCCAGTACTTC.

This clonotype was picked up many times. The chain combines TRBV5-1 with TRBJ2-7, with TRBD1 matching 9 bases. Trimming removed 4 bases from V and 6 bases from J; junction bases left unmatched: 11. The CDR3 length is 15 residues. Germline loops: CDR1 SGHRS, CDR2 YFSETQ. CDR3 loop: CASSLFGDRASEQYF. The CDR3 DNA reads TGCGCCAGCAGCCTCTTCGGGGACAGGGCTTCCGAGCAGTACTTC.

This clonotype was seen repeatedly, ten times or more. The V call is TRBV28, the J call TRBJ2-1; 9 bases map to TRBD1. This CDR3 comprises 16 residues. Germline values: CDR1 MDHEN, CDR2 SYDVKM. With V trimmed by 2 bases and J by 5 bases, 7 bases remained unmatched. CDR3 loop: CASSLVTGTGHNEQFF. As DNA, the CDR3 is TGTGCCAGCAGTTTAGTCACCGGGACAGGGCACAATGAGCAGTTCTTC.

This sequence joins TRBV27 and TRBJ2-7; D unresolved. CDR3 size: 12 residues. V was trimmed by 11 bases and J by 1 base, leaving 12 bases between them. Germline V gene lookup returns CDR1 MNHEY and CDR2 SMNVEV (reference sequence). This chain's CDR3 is CAWCRTSYEQYF. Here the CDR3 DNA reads TGTGCCTGGTGTCGCACTTCCTACGAGCAGTACTTC.

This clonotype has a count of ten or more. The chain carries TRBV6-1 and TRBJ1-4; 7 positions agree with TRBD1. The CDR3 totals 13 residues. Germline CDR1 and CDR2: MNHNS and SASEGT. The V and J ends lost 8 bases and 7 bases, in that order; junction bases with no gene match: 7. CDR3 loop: CASGDRVGEKLFF. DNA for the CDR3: TGTGCCAGCGGAGACAGGGTTGGTGAAAAACTGTTTTTT.

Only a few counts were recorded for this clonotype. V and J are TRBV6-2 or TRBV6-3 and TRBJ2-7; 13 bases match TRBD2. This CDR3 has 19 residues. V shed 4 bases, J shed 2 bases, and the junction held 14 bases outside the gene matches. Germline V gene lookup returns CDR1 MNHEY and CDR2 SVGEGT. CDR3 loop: CASSFVGLAGTWGTYEQYF. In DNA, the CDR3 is TGTGCCAGCAGTTTTGTGGGACTAGCGGGAACCTGGGGGACCTACGAGCAGTACTTC.

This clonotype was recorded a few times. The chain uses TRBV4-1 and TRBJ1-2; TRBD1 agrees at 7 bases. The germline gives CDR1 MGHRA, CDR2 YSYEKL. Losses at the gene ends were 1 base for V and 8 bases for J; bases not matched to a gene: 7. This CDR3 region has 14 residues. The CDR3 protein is CASSQGDSFGGYTF. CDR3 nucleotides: TGCGCCAGCAGCCAAGGGGACAGTTTCGGGGGCTACACCTTC.

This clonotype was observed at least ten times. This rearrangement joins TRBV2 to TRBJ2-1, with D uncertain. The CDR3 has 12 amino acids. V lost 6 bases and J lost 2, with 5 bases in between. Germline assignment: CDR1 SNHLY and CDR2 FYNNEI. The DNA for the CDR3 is TGTGCCAGCAGAGAGGCCTACAATGAGCAGTTCTTC. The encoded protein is CASREAYNEQFF.

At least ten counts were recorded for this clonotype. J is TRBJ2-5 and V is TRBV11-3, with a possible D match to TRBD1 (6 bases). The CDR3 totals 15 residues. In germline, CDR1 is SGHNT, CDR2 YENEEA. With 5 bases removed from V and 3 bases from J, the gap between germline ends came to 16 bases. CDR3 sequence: CASSEGQGSKETQYF. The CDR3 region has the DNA TGTGCCAGCAGCGAGGGACAAGGGAGTAAAGAGACCCAGTACTTC.

The CDR3 nucleotides are TGTGCCAGCAGACGGGGAGGAGGGCTTGGCAATCAGCCCCAGCATTTT. Protein product: CASRRGGGLGNQPQHF. The J gene is TRBJ1-5, the V gene TRBV5-5, with D unresolved. V dropped 5 bases and J dropped 2 bases, with 17 bases sitting between them. Germline-derived CDR1 and CDR2 are SGHKS and YYEKEE (reference sequence). The CDR3 is 16 amino acids.

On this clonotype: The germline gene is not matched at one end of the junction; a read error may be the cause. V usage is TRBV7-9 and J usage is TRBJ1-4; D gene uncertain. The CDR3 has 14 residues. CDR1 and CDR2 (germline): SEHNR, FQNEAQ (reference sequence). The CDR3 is CASSLVGLNEKQFF. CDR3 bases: TGTGCCAGCAGCTTAGTTGGTCTCAATGAAAAACAGTTTTTT.

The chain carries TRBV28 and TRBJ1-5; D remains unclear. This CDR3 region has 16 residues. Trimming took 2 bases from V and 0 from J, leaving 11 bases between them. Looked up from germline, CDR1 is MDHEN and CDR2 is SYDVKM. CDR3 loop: CASSLMFVNSNQPQHF. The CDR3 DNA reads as TGTGCCAGCAGTTTAATGTTCGTAAATAGCAATCAGCCCCAGCATTTT.

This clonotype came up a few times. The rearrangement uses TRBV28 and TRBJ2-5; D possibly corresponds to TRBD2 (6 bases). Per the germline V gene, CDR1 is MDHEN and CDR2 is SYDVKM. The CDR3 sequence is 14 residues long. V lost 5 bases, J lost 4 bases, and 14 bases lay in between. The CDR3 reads CASSPPGVPETQYF. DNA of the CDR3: TGTGCCAGCAGTCCCCCGGGGGTGCCAGAGACCCAGTACTTC.

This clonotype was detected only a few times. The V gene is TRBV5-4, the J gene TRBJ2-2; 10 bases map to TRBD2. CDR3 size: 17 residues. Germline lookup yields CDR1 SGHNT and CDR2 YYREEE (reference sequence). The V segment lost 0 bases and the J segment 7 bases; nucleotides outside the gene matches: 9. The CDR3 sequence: CASSLDGAGGSRGELFF. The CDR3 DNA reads TGTGCCAGCAGCTTGGATGGAGCGGGAGGGTCCCGCGGGGAGCTGTTTTTT.

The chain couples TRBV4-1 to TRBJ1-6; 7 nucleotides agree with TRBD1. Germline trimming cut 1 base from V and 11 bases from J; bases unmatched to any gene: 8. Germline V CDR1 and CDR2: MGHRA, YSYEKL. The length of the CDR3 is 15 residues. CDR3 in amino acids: CASSQVDRDDPPLHF. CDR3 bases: TGCGCCAGCAGCCAAGTCGACAGGGATGATCCACCCCTCCACTTT.

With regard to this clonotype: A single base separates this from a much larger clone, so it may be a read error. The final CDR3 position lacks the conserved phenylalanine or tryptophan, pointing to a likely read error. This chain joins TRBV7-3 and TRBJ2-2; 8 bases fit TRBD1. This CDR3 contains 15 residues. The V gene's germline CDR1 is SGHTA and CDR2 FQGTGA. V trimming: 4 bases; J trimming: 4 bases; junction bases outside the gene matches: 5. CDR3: CASSSTGASTGELFL. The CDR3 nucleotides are TGTGCCAGCAGCTCGACAGGGGCTTCCACCGGGGAGCTGTTTTTG.

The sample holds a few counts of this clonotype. The CDR3 reads CSASGSNFARYEQYF. The CDR3 bases are TGCAGTGCTAGCGGGAGTAACTTCGCTCGCTACGAGCAGTACTTC. This chain uses TRBV20-1 with TRBJ2-7; a weak D match, TRBD2 (6 bases). Germline-derived CDR1 and CDR2 are DFQATT and SNEGSKA (reference sequence). The V end was cut by 3 bases, the J end by 3 bases, with 18 bases between. The CDR3 totals 15 residues.

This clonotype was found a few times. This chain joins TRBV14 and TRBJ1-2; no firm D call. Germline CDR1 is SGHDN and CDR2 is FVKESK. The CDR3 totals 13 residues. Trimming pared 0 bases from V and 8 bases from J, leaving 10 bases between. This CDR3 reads CASSQDGAGGYTF. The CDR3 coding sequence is TGTGCCAGCAGCCAAGATGGAGCGGGAGGCTACACCTTC. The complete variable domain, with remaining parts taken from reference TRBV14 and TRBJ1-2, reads EAGVTQFPSHSVIEKGQTVTLRCDPISGHDNLYWYRRVMGKEIKFLLHFVKESKQDESGMPNNRFLAERTGGTYSTLKVQPAELEDSGVYFCASSQDGAGGYTFGSGTRLTVV.